Below are 5 T cell receptor beta chains sequenced from a single sample in a study of cytomegalovirus exposure and HLA in healthy donors. PCR was performed using 60 Vbeta and 13 Jbeta primers. The assay was immunoSEQ multiplex PCR, and TCRdb's table has in-frame clones only and misses some. The sample lists 200,000 to 250,000 clones, 85% seen once, with 1% to 1.5% in the top ten. The sample consisted of PBMCs. The source is a human donor in good health.

The chain couples TRBV19 to TRBJ2-1, with D perhaps matching TRBD2 (6 bases). CDR1 is LNHDA, CDR2 SQIVND, per germline (reference sequence). V was shortened by 9 bases and J by 5 bases, with 17 bases between the two germline ends. The CDR3 has 14 amino acids. This CDR3 is CASTDVTRDNEQFF. For the CDR3, the DNA is TGTGCCAGCACAGACGTGACTAGAGACAATGAGCAGTTCTTC.

This rearrangement joins TRBV30 to TRBJ2-5; 8 bases match TRBD1. The germline gives CDR1 GTSNPN, CDR2 SVGIG (reference sequence). V lost 4 bases and J lost 1; bases outside the gene matches: 8. There are 15 residues in the CDR3. This chain's CDR3 is CAWTALTGGQETQYF. The CDR3 DNA follows: TGTGCCTGGACCGCCCTCACAGGGGGCCAAGAGACCCAGTACTTC.

V usage is TRBV6-6 and J usage is TRBJ2-3, with TRBD2 as a possible D gene (6 bases). Germline V lookup: CDR1 MNHNY, CDR2 SVGAGI (reference sequence). V gave up 4 bases and J gave up 2 bases, with 16 bases separating them. The CDR3 totals 16 residues. CDR3 in amino acids: CASSSGLHLLTDTQYF. For the CDR3, the DNA is TGTGCCAGCAGTTCGGGACTCCACCTACTCACAGATACGCAGTATTTT.

This clone was detected only a few times. V usage is TRBV9 and J usage is TRBJ2-1, with 11 nucleotides matching TRBD2. V shed 0 bases, J shed 4 bases, and the junction held 9 bases outside the gene matches. This CDR3 spans 18 amino acids. Germline V gene data show CDR1 as SGDLS and CDR2 as YYNGEE. The CDR3 region is CASSVESLGLAVYNEQFF. Written as DNA, the CDR3 is TGTGCCAGCAGCGTAGAATCCCTGGGACTAGCGGTATACAATGAGCAGTTCTTC.

The gene calls are TRBV5-1 and TRBJ2-5; 10 bases fit TRBD1. The CDR3 is made up of 17 amino acids. Germline CDR1 reads SGHRS; CDR2 reads YFSETQ. V lost 4 bases to trimming and J lost 2 bases; unmatched junction nucleotides: 11. CDR3 amino acids: CASSLQLTGGVQETQYF. The CDR3 nucleotides read TGCGCCAGCAGCCTCCAGCTGACAGGGGGCGTACAAGAGACCCAGTACTTC.